These 21 T cell receptor beta chains share one sample of origin, sequenced in a study of blood T cell repertoires in COVID-19 (dated by TCRdb to about 2020). The method was the immunoSEQ multiplex PCR assay. Here the immuneACCESS table is served through TCRdb, limited to in-frame sequences with V and J called. Missing clones are a known gap in these copies; in checked studies unresolved V genes cover under half, and the rest lacks a known reason. A total of 150,000 to 200,000 clones appear in this sample, 70% to 90% of them only once. The ten largest clones add up to approximately 2.3% of the sample. Sequencing was performed on peripheral blood. The receptors originated from an older man with active or convalescent COVID-19.

This clone has more than one count but fewer than ten. The chain recombines TRBV28 with TRBJ2-2; maybe TRBD1 (7 bases). The germline V and J ends were trimmed by 2 bases and 4 bases, with 14 bases remaining between them. CDR1 MDHEN and CDR2 SYDVKM come from the germline V gene. This CDR3 region has 16 residues. The CDR3, as DNA: TGTGCCAGCAGTTTAGCGGGACAGCTTGTCACCGGGGAGCTGTTTTTT. This gives the protein CASSLAGQLVTGELFF.

The J gene is TRBJ1-3, the V gene TRBV2; the D gene is possibly TRBD1 (6 bases). Trimming took off 6 bases at V and 0 bases at J, with 12 bases between the two ends. The CDR3 is made up of 15 amino acids. The germline gives CDR1 SNHLY, CDR2 FYNNEI. The CDR3 is CASSPDSYSGNTIYF. The CDR3 region has the DNA TGTGCCAGCAGCCCGGACAGCTACTCTGGAAACACCATATATTTT.

The chain is built from TRBV29-1 and TRBJ2-5, with 8 bases matching TRBD2. Germline CDR1 reads SQVTM; CDR2 reads ANQGSEA. CDR3 length: 17 amino acids. The V and J ends lost 3 bases and 2 bases, in that order; junction bases with no gene match: 14. The CDR3 loop reads CSVEPPPRAGVQETQYF. CDR3 sequence (DNA): TGCAGCGTTGAGCCCCCCCCCAGAGCGGGGGTTCAAGAGACCCAGTACTTC.

V gene TRBV19 combines with J gene TRBJ2-4; tentative D call: TRBD1 (6 bases). Trimming left V 1 base short and J 1 base short, with 11 bases between. The CDR3 sequence is 16 residues long. Germline V gives CDR1 LNHDA, CDR2 SQIVND (reference sequence). The CDR3 reads CASSIVGAWAKNIQYF. CDR3 DNA sequence: TGTGCCAGTAGTATAGTGGGGGCTTGGGCCAAAAACATTCAGTACTTC.

The rearrangement links TRBV5-1 to TRBJ2-1; TRBD2 agrees at 10 bases. This CDR3 contains 18 residues. J lost 1 base, V lost 3 bases, and 10 bases had no gene match. Germline V gene lookup returns CDR1 SGHRS and CDR2 YFSETQ. The CDR3 nucleotides are TGCGCCAGCAGCTCGTTAGCGGGGGGCCCGGGGTCCTACAATGAGCAGTTCTTC. Translating gives CASSSLAGGPGSYNEQFF. The variable domain in full, with the rest retrieved from reference TRBV5-1 and TRBJ2-1, is KAGVTQTPRYLIKTRGQQVTLSCSPISGHRSVSWYQQTPGQGLQFLFEYFSETQRNKGNFPGRFSGRQFSNSRSEMNVSTLELGDSALYLCASSSLAGGPGSYNEQFFGPGTRLTVL.

CDR3 in amino acids: CAWRSRRGGYTF. The CDR3, as DNA: TGTGCCTGGAGGTCAAGGAGAGGGGGCTACACCTTC. The V call is TRBV30, the J call TRBJ1-2; the D is unclear. Germline V lookup: CDR1 GTSNPN, CDR2 SVGIG (reference sequence). The length of the CDR3 is 12 residues. The V gene lost 3 bases and the J gene lost 8 bases, with 13 bases spanning the gap.

The chain uses TRBV28 and TRBJ2-2; 8 positions match TRBD1. After removal of 7 bases from V and 5 bases from J, the junction contained 6 bases not matched to a gene. In germline, CDR1 is MDHEN, CDR2 SYDVKM. This CDR3 has 14 amino acids. Here the CDR3 reads CASISGQGTGELFF. The CDR3 coding sequence is TGTGCCAGCATTTCAGGACAGGGAACCGGGGAGCTGTTTTTT.

V gene TRBV28 combines with J gene TRBJ2-7, with unresolved D. CDR1 is MDHEN, CDR2 SYDVKM, per germline. There are 13 residues in the CDR3. V dropped 7 bases and J dropped 5 bases, with 15 bases sitting between them. CDR3 residues: CASIASPPHEQYF. The CDR3, as DNA: TGTGCCAGCATCGCGTCTCCCCCCCACGAGCAGTACTTC.

The chain uses TRBV19 and TRBJ1-5, with a tentative D call TRBD1 (5 bases). The CDR3 extends over 13 amino acids. Trimming pared 6 bases from V and 4 bases from J, leaving 10 bases between. Germline CDR1 is LNHDA and CDR2 is SQIVND (reference sequence). CDR3: CASSGGLNQPQHF. The DNA for the CDR3 is TGTGCCAGTAGCGGGGGGTTAAATCAGCCCCAGCATTTT.

The chain carries TRBV10-3 and TRBJ2-2; TRBD2 might be the D (5 bases). Germline CDR1 ENHRY, CDR2 SYGVKD. V was cut by 4 bases and J by 4 bases, with 16 bases left in between. This CDR3 is built from 16 residues. CDR3 sequence: CAISGSPAGLTGELFF. The DNA for the CDR3 is TGTGCCATCAGTGGGTCCCCGGCGGGTCTCACCGGGGAGCTGTTTTTT.

The chain carries TRBV30 and TRBJ1-2, with D hard to call. Germline-derived CDR1 and CDR2 are GTSNPN and SVGIG (reference sequence). V gave up 2 bases and J gave up 6 bases, with 13 bases separating them. This CDR3 region has 13 residues. CDR3 sequence: CAWSLRDWDGYTF. The CDR3 DNA is TGTGCCTGGAGTCTGAGGGATTGGGATGGCTACACCTTC.

The CDR3 reads CASRGQGRINEQFF. CDR3 nucleotide sequence: TGCGCCAGCAGGGGACAGGGGAGGATCAATGAGCAGTTCTTC. The chain joins TRBV10-2 to TRBJ2-1, with 10 nucleotides matching TRBD1. V shed 6 bases and J 6 bases; nucleotides not matched to a gene: 5. The CDR3 loop spans 14 amino acids. CDR1 and CDR2 from the germline V gene are WSHSY and SAAADI.

The chain links TRBV2 to TRBJ2-3; 7 bases agree with TRBD2. The CDR3 is made up of 14 amino acids. The J segment lost 2 bases and the V segment lost 6 bases, leaving 5 bases of the junction unmatched. The germline V gene has CDR1 SNHLY and CDR2 FYNNEI. In nucleotides, the CDR3 is TGTGCCAGCAGGGGCGGGGGATTCACAGATACGCAGTATTTT. This encodes CASRGGGFTDTQYF.

V usage is TRBV6-2 or TRBV6-3 and J usage is TRBJ2-3; 9 bases line up with TRBD2. Germline loops: CDR1 MNHEY, CDR2 SVGEGT. The V and J ends lost 0 bases and 2 bases, in that order; junction bases with no gene match: 15. This CDR3 spans 20 amino acids. The CDR3 is CASSYSGAGGPLKVTDTQYF. CDR3 coding DNA: TGTGCCAGCAGTTACTCTGGGGCGGGGGGGCCGTTAAAGGTCACAGATACGCAGTATTTT.

The chain carries TRBV28 and TRBJ2-6, with a possible D match to TRBD1 (6 bases). V dropped 9 bases and J dropped 0 bases, with 24 bases sitting between them. Per the germline V gene, CDR1 is MDHEN and CDR2 is SYDVKM. The CDR3 covers 19 residues. The CDR3 sequence: CASRSTGWGSTSGANVLTF. The CDR3 DNA reads TGTGCCAGTAGATCAACAGGGTGGGGGTCCACCTCTGGGGCCAACGTCCTGACTTTC. Looking up the rest from reference TRBV28 and TRBJ2-6 gives the full variable domain: DVKVTQSSRYLVKRTGEKVFLECVQDMDHENMFWYRQDPGLGLRLIYFSYDVKMKEKGDIPEGYSVSREKKERFSLILESASTNQTSMYLCASRSTGWGSTSGANVLTFGAGSRLTVL.

This chain connects TRBV5-1 to TRBJ2-1; D perhaps matches TRBD2 (6 bases). CDR1 is SGHRS, CDR2 YFSETQ, per germline. Deletions cut 0 bases from V and 6 bases from J, with 16 bases between. The CDR3 totals 16 residues. The CDR3 region is CASSLVGGTLGNEQFF. DNA of the CDR3: TGCGCCAGCAGCTTGGTGGGGGGAACCTTGGGCAATGAGCAGTTCTTC.

The chain links TRBV11-2 to TRBJ1-6; possible D gene TRBD1, 5 bases. There are 18 residues in the CDR3. V was shortened by 3 bases and J by 3 bases, with 18 bases between the two germline ends. The germline V gene has CDR1 SGHAT and CDR2 FQNNGV. CDR3 amino acids: CASSFSPRGVHYNSPLHF. CDR3 nucleotide sequence: TGTGCCAGCAGCTTTTCACCACGGGGGGTACACTATAATTCACCCCTCCACTTT.

V and J are TRBV5-1 and TRBJ1-1, with TRBD1 matching over 10 bases. The germline CDR1 and CDR2 sequences are SGHRS and YFSETQ. The V gene end was trimmed by 4 bases and the J gene end by 6 bases; junction bases not matched to a gene: 3. The CDR3 has 13 amino acids. CDR3 coding DNA: TGCGCCAGCAGCACCGGGACAGGGGCTGAAGCTTTCTTT. Translation gives CASSTGTGAEAFF.

The chain has TRBV5-6 and TRBJ2-2; TRBD1 might be the D (5 bases). Germline loops: CDR1 SGHDT, CDR2 YYEEEE. The length of the CDR3 is 14 residues. Trimming shortened V by 3 bases and J by 5 bases, and 11 bases separated the two germline ends. In nucleotides, the CDR3 is TGTGCCAGCAGCTCCGAGACAGTAACCGGGGAGCTGTTTTTT. Its translation is CASSSETVTGELFF.

This clone was detected only a few times. The rearrangement joins TRBV5-6 to TRBJ2-5; 7 bases are shared with TRBD1. Germline V gene data show CDR1 as SGHDT and CDR2 as YYEEEE. With V trimmed by 4 bases and J by 4 bases, 13 bases remained unmatched. The CDR3 is 16 amino acids. The CDR3: CASSSPLGRGPETQYF. Written as DNA, the CDR3 is TGTGCCAGCAGCAGCCCACTAGGTAGGGGGCCAGAGACCCAGTACTTC.

The chain carries TRBV4-3 and TRBJ1-6; D not certain. Germline CDR1 reads LGHNA; CDR2 reads YSLEER. This CDR3 has 15 amino acids. V gave up 0 bases and J gave up 7 bases, with 10 bases separating them. This chain's CDR3 is CASSQETGLNSPLHF. Written as DNA, the CDR3 is TGCGCCAGCAGCCAAGAGACCGGGTTGAATTCACCCCTCCACTTT.